Below are 24 T cell receptor beta chains sequenced from a single sample in a study of T-cell memory formation after mild COVID-19. TCRdb used MiXCR to reprocess the 5' RACE reads, holding one entry per CDR3 protein. The sample has 220,000 or so distinct CDR3 sequences; over 7.5% are singletons. Sequencing was carried out using PBMCs or a T cell subset sorted from them (not recorded which). The receptor set was obtained from a man between 18 and 29 years old who had mild COVID-19 (a few samples of this study predate the infection). Cell type and time point are not known.

This clonotype was counted between two and nine times. The V and J genes are TRBV11-2 and TRBJ2-3; TRBD2 agrees at 10 bases. J gave up 2 bases and V 3 bases, and 5 bases lay outside the gene matches. The CDR3 loop spans 16 amino acids. Germline values: CDR1 SGHAT, CDR2 FQNNGV. The CDR3: CASSFRLAGATDTQYF. CDR3 nucleotide sequence: TGTGCCAGCAGCTTTCGGCTAGCGGGGGCCACAGATACGCAGTATTTT.

The J gene is TRBJ1-4, the V gene TRBV2, with no clear D. Trimming removed 6 bases at V and 3 bases at J, with 14 bases between. Germline CDR1 is SNHLY and CDR2 is FYNNEI. This CDR3 has 15 amino acids. Here the CDR3 reads CASRLNPAANEKLFF. CDR3 DNA: TGTGCCAGCAGACTCAACCCTGCAGCTAATGAAAAACTGTTTTTT.

This clonotype was seen a few times. The chain's CDR3 is CSARDGGGYGYTF. The DNA of the CDR3 is TGCAGTGCTAGAGACGGGGGCGGGTATGGCTACACCTTC. The rearrangement links TRBV20-1 to TRBJ1-2, with D maybe TRBD1 (6 bases). CDR1 is DFQATT, CDR2 SNEGSKA, per germline (reference sequence). The CDR3 has 13 amino acids. V lost 0 bases to trimming and J lost 5 bases, with 10 bases between them.

This clonotype was recorded many times. The CDR3 sequence: CASSTDRSSYEQYV. CDR3 nucleotides: TGTGCCAGCAGCACTGACAGGAGCTCCTACGAGCAGTACGTC. The V call is TRBV7-2, the J call TRBJ2-7, with D possibly matching TRBD1 (6 bases). V was trimmed by 5 bases and J by 0 bases, leaving 11 bases between them. The CDR3 runs 14 residues. CDR1 is SGHTA, CDR2 FQGNSA, per germline.

Many counts were recorded for this clonotype. One end of the junction varies from germline; a read error may be responsible. CDR3 residues: CASSKDDSGTQYF. CDR3 bases: TGTGCTAGCAGTAAAGACGACTCGGGTACGCAGTATTTT. This chain uses TRBV7-7 with TRBJ2-3; D remains ambiguous. CDR3 size: 13 residues. The germline V gene encodes CDR1 SSHAT and CDR2 FNYEAQ (reference sequence).

This clonotype has only a few counts. The CDR3 loop reads CASSPGDRNYEQYF. Written as DNA, the CDR3 is TGTGCCAGCAGCCCGGGGGACCGTAACTACGAGCAGTACTTC. The chain carries TRBV12-3 or TRBV12-4 and TRBJ2-7; D perhaps matches TRBD2 (6 bases). CDR3 length equals 14 residues. Trimming removed 6 bases at V and 3 bases at J, with 15 bases between.

The chain uses TRBV7-8 and TRBJ2-2; TRBD2 agrees at 7 bases. This CDR3 comprises 17 residues. Germline V lookup: CDR1 SGHVS, CDR2 FQNEAQ. The V segment lost 0 bases and the J segment 1 base; nucleotides outside the gene matches: 5. CDR3 coding DNA: TGTGCCAGCAGCTTAGCCTTAGGCGGGGGGAACACCGGGGAGCTGTTTTTT. Its translation: CASSLALGGGNTGELFF.

This clonotype showed up just a few times. The chain combines TRBV6-5 with TRBJ2-1; 8 positions match TRBD1. From germline, CDR1 is MNHEY and CDR2 SVGAGI. CDR3 length: 14 residues. V lost 8 bases to trimming and J lost 6 bases; unmatched junction nucleotides: 9. CDR3 in amino acids: CASGRDRYFNEQFF. Here the CDR3 DNA reads TGTGCCAGCGGCCGGGACAGGTACTTCAATGAGCAGTTCTTC.

The chain couples TRBV10-3 to TRBJ2-3; D is perhaps TRBD1 or TRBD2 (5 bases each). The CDR3 covers 18 residues. Trimming removed 3 bases at V and 1 base at J, with 20 bases between. CDR1 and CDR2 from the germline V gene are ENHRY and SYGVKD. DNA of the CDR3: TGTGCCATCAGTGACCCTTCGAGGGGAAGGGGTGGCACAGATACGCAGTATTTT. Encoded protein: CAISDPSRGRGGTDTQYF.

The table lists this clonotype with many counts. The chain employs TRBV5-1 and TRBJ2-5; 8 bases map to TRBD1. The CDR3 consists of 16 residues. J gave up 5 bases and V 0 bases, and 9 bases lay outside the gene matches. Germline assignment: CDR1 SGHRS and CDR2 YFSETQ. In nucleotides, the CDR3 is TGCGCCAGCAGCTTGGGGGGACAGGTTACCGTTGAGACCCAGTACTTC. It encodes CASSLGGQVTVETQYF.

This clonotype showed up just a few times. The chain combines TRBV7-9 with TRBJ2-7; the match to TRBD1 covers 11 bases. The CDR3 spans 15 residues. V lost 5 bases, J lost 6 bases, and 9 bases stayed unmatched. The germline gives CDR1 SEHNR, CDR2 FQNEAQ (reference sequence). The CDR3 here is CASSRTGTGGSEQYF. CDR3 in DNA: TGTGCCAGCAGCAGAACCGGGACAGGGGGTTCCGAGCAGTACTTC.

The rearrangement uses TRBV2 and TRBJ1-2; D gene ambiguous. V was trimmed by 6 bases and J by 7 bases, leaving 12 bases between them. Per germline, CDR1 SNHLY and CDR2 FYNNEI. This CDR3 region has 12 residues. CDR3: CASRAPGIGYTF. The CDR3, as DNA: TGTGCCAGCAGGGCGCCGGGGATTGGCTACACCTTC.

At least ten counts were recorded for this clonotype. The rearrangement joins TRBV9 to TRBJ2-1, with a possible D match to TRBD2 (6 bases). Trimming took 0 bases from V and 1 from J, leaving 11 bases between them. The germline CDR1 and CDR2 sequences are SGDLS and YYNGEE. The CDR3 contains 16 residues. The CDR3 loop reads CASSVGLARSYNEQFF. CDR3 bases: TGTGCCAGCAGCGTAGGCCTAGCGCGATCCTACAATGAGCAGTTCTTC.

This clonotype was seen more than once but under ten times. The gene calls are TRBV27 and TRBJ2-3; D is undetermined. Germline CDR1 MNHEY, CDR2 SMNVEV (reference sequence). The CDR3 consists of 11 residues. V lost 4 bases to trimming and J lost 4 bases, with 3 bases between them. The CDR3 region is CASSSSDTQYF. In DNA form, the CDR3 reads TGTGCCAGCAGTTCCTCAGATACGCAGTATTTT.

The chain carries TRBV3-1 and TRBJ1-5, with TRBD1 as a possible D gene (5 bases). The CDR3 consists of 17 residues. The germline V gene encodes CDR1 LGHDT and CDR2 YNNKEL (reference sequence). V gave up 1 base and J gave up 6 bases, with 19 bases separating them. CDR3: CASSQVGGIILGQPQHF. The CDR3 bases are TGTGCCAGCAGCCAAGTTGGGGGTATAATTCTTGGTCAGCCCCAGCATTTT.

This clonotype was recorded many times. V and J are TRBV4-1 and TRBJ2-1, with TRBD2 as a possible D gene (6 bases). V was trimmed by 4 bases and J by 6 bases, leaving 19 bases between them. The CDR3 has 16 residues. CDR1 is MGHRA and CDR2 is YSYEKL in the germline V gene. CDR3 in DNA: TGCGCCAGCAGCCCCCGGGACTTCATTACCTCCAATGAGCAGTTCTTC. Amino acids: CASSPRDFITSNEQFF.

This CDR3 reads CSARGQGAYEQYF. DNA for the CDR3: TGCAGTGCTAGGGGGCAAGGCGCCTACGAGCAGTACTTC. V gene TRBV20-1 combines with J gene TRBJ2-7; D is perhaps TRBD1 (5 bases). Deletions cut 3 bases from V and 2 bases from J, with 11 bases between. Germline V lookup: CDR1 DFQATT, CDR2 SNEGSKA (reference sequence). This CDR3 is 13 amino acids long.

This clonotype appeared a few times. The chain recombines TRBV5-1 with TRBJ1-3; D gene unclear. The CDR3 is made up of 14 amino acids. V lost 7 bases and J 0 bases, leaving 11 bases between the germline ends. In germline, CDR1 is SGHRS, CDR2 YFSETQ. CDR3 DNA: TGCGCCAGCGCCCAGATCGACTCTGGAAACACCATATATTTT. The encoded protein is CASAQIDSGNTIYF.

The chain links TRBV20-1 to TRBJ2-5; D might be TRBD1 (6 bases). Between the trimmed V and J ends, which lost 3 bases and 2 bases, there was a span of 7 bases. The CDR3 runs to 12 residues. Per germline, CDR1 DFQATT and CDR2 SNEGSKA (reference sequence). CDR3 sequence reads: CSARGHQETQYF. CDR3 bases: TGCAGTGCTAGGGGACATCAAGAGACCCAGTACTTC.

This clonotype was observed a few times. This chain connects TRBV29-1 to TRBJ2-3, with D tentatively TRBD2 (5 bases). This CDR3 is 15 amino acids long. Between the trimmed V and J ends, which lost 0 bases and 7 bases, there was a span of 17 bases. The germline V gene encodes CDR1 SQVTM and CDR2 ANQGSEA. CDR3 loop: CSVEDTSGWGYTQYF. The DNA of the CDR3 is TGCAGCGTTGAAGATACGAGCGGATGGGGTTATACGCAGTATTTT.

The chain combines TRBV7-7 with TRBJ2-5; D may correspond to TRBD1 or TRBD2 (6 bases each). Germline CDR1 is SSHAT and CDR2 is FNYEAQ (reference sequence). Trimming removed 5 bases at V and 2 bases at J, with 18 bases between. The CDR3 sequence is 16 residues long. CDR3 amino acids: CASSGRIGGQQETQYF. The CDR3 bases are TGTGCCAGCAGCGGCCGGATTGGGGGGCAACAAGAGACCCAGTACTTC.

This clonotype was counted only a few times. The chain joins TRBV28 to TRBJ2-3, with no clear D. The germline V gene encodes CDR1 MDHEN and CDR2 SYDVKM. The CDR3 length is 17 residues. V lost 6 bases and J 2 bases, leaving 21 bases between the germline ends. The CDR3 is CASRLRTGRWDTDTQYF. The CDR3 nucleotides are TGTGCCAGCAGACTACGGACGGGCCGTTGGGACACAGATACGCAGTATTTT.

The chain employs TRBV6-1 and TRBJ2-5, with 7 bases identical to TRBD2. This CDR3 comprises 15 residues. CDR1 is MNHNS, CDR2 SASEGT, per germline. V lost 6 bases, J lost 2 bases, and 9 bases stayed unmatched. CDR3 residues: CASRIGTTPQETQYF. The DNA of the CDR3 is TGTGCCAGCAGAATAGGGACTACCCCGCAAGAGACCCAGTACTTC.

This clonotype appeared many times. V usage is TRBV7-9 and J usage is TRBJ1-2; D not resolved. The CDR3 sequence is 14 residues long. V was shortened by 3 bases and J by 10 bases, with 18 bases between the two germline ends. Germline V lookup: CDR1 SEHNR, CDR2 FQNEAQ (reference sequence). CDR3: CASSLAQSKNYYTF. For the CDR3, the DNA is TGTGCCAGCAGCTTGGCTCAATCTAAGAATTACTACACCTTC.